This entry is about one TCR beta chain. This sample stems from a study of blood T cell repertoires in COVID-19. Study-wide context: Samples representing acute and convalescent COVID-19 were sourced from the United States, Italy and Spain. In each case, the material was cDNA or gDNA derived from T cells, B-cell-depleted T cells, or PBMCs.

How the authors handled the data: Amplification of reference gene primers provided the estimated nucleated cell counts. Assay used: immunoSEQ multiplex PCR; TCRdb lists only in-frame clones, some missing. V and J calls and clone size are given by that table; D and trimming were obtained from the DNA. The data show tens of thousands of clones, 80% to 90% seen once. V was pared by 4 bases and J by 3 bases, with 6 bases of the junction left unmatched. The germline gives CDR1 MGHRA, CDR2 YSYEKL. The CDR3 totals 15 residues. The TCR was taken from a woman aged 80 or over with active COVID-19. Sequenced: peripheral blood. The genes are TRBV4-1 and TRBJ2-3; 8 bases are a match to TRBD2. The CDR3 region is CASSLNGLATDTQYF. CDR3 sequence (DNA): TGCGCCAGCAGCCTTAATGGACTAGCAACAGATACGCAGTATTTT.